These 12 T cell receptor beta chains came from one sample sequenced in a study of T cell responses to AZD1222 COVID-19 vaccine. Profiling relied on immunoSEQ multiplex PCR, and the TCRdb table lists in-frame clones only, not all of them. The repertoire includes approximately 130,000 clones, roughly 89% of them detected once, and over 8.5% sits in the top ten. The material was peripheral blood, obtained on day 0 of MenACWY control vaccination. Receptors originate from an adult in good health.

V is TRBV14 and J is TRBJ2-1; D gene ambiguous. Trimming shortened V by 1 base and J by 8 bases, and 9 bases separated the two germline ends. This CDR3 has 13 residues. Germline loops: CDR1 SGHDN, CDR2 FVKESK. CDR3 in amino acids: CASSQVPWHEQFF. The CDR3 DNA reads TGTGCCAGCAGCCAAGTCCCCTGGCATGAGCAGTTCTTC.

J is TRBJ1-6 and V is TRBV5-1, with TRBD1 as a possible D gene (6 bases). The V gene lost 0 bases and the J gene lost 10 bases, with 14 bases spanning the gap. Germline V gene data show CDR1 as SGHRS and CDR2 as YFSETQ. The CDR3 length is 15 residues. CDR3 protein: CASSLVSKGGSPLHF. CDR3 coding DNA: TGCGCCAGCAGCTTGGTTTCAAAAGGGGGATCACCCCTCCACTTT.

CDR3: CASSPGTNGANVLTF. In DNA, the CDR3 is TGTGCCAGCAGTCCCGGAACTAATGGGGCCAACGTCCTGACTTTC. The chain recombines TRBV7-9 with TRBJ2-6; D is unclear. The CDR3 is 15 amino acids. In germline, CDR1 is SEHNR, CDR2 FQNEAQ (reference sequence). Trimming took 6 bases from V and 3 from J, leaving 12 bases between them.

The CDR3 DNA is TGTGCCAGCAGGTTAATGGGGTATAATAGGACACTCTTCACTGAAGCTTTCTTT. Amino acid sequence: CASRLMGYNRTLFTEAFF. V and J are TRBV7-6 and TRBJ1-1; weak D call: TRBD1 (5 bases). The germline V and J ends were trimmed by 6 bases and 4 bases, with 27 bases remaining between them. From germline, CDR1 is SGHVS and CDR2 FNYEAQ. The CDR3 extends over 18 amino acids.

This clone turned up a few times. The chain combines TRBV7-8 with TRBJ1-5; D possibly corresponds to TRBD1 (6 bases). Trimming pared 0 bases from V and 4 bases from J, leaving 16 bases between. The germline CDR1 and CDR2 sequences are SGHVS and FQNEAQ. This CDR3 is built from 17 residues. DNA for the CDR3: TGTGCCAGCAGCTTAGCCGGGAGTGACAGGTATAATCAGCCCCAGCATTTT. Translated, it gives CASSLAGSDRYNQPQHF.

The rearrangement uses TRBV7-8 and TRBJ2-7; TRBD1 might be the D (6 bases). V gave up 5 bases and J gave up 6 bases, with 14 bases separating them. The CDR3 consists of 13 residues. CDR1 and CDR2 from the germline V gene are SGHVS and FQNEAQ. CDR3 nucleotides: TGTGCCAGCAGCACCGGGACATTAAGCGAGCAGTACTTC. This encodes CASSTGTLSEQYF.

The V and J genes are TRBV27 and TRBJ1-6; no definite D call. The CDR3 sequence is 14 residues long. Germline lookup yields CDR1 MNHEY and CDR2 SMNVEV (reference sequence). Trimming took off 3 bases at V and 8 bases at J, with 11 bases between the two ends. CDR3 bases: TGTGCCAGCAGTTTGGAGGGTTTAGATTCACCCCTCCACTTT. Translated, it gives CASSLEGLDSPLHF.

This chain links TRBV6-5 with TRBJ1-5, with 9 bases fitting TRBD1. With 6 bases clipped from V and 2 bases from J, the junction kept 2 bases outside the gene matches. Looked up from germline, CDR1 is MNHEY and CDR2 is SVGAGI. This CDR3 is 14 amino acids long. CDR3 sequence reads: CASRTGGRNQPQHF. The CDR3 nucleotides are TGTGCCAGCAGGACAGGGGGTCGCAATCAGCCCCAGCATTTT.

V usage is TRBV5-1 and J usage is TRBJ2-7; the match to TRBD2 covers 11 bases. J was trimmed by 0 bases and V by 4 bases; bases with no gene match: 9. Germline V gives CDR1 SGHRS, CDR2 YFSETQ. CDR3 length: 17 residues. The CDR3 is CASSPRGLAALSYEQYF. The CDR3 DNA is TGCGCCAGCAGCCCAAGGGGACTAGCGGCCCTCTCCTACGAGCAGTACTTC.

The J gene is TRBJ1-1, the V gene TRBV9, with D possibly matching TRBD1 (6 bases). Trimming removed 0 bases at V and 4 bases at J, with 16 bases between. The CDR3 contains 16 residues. Germline V lookup: CDR1 SGDLS, CDR2 YYNGEE. The CDR3 region is CASSVVSQGPGTEAFF. CDR3 DNA sequence: TGTGCCAGCAGCGTAGTCTCACAGGGCCCGGGCACTGAAGCTTTCTTT.

The chain combines TRBV5-5 with TRBJ2-3; a weak D match, TRBD1 (5 bases). CDR1 SGHKS and CDR2 YYEKEE come from the germline V gene (reference sequence). The CDR3 contains 18 residues. Trimming removed 0 bases at V and 0 bases at J, with 17 bases between. The CDR3 reads CASSLAVRVPDSTDTQYF. CDR3 nucleotides: TGTGCCAGCAGCTTGGCTGTCAGGGTCCCAGACAGCACAGATACGCAGTATTTT.

The chain links TRBV18 to TRBJ1-1, with 9 bases matching TRBD1. V shed 3 bases and J 1 base; nucleotides not matched to a gene: 0. The germline V gene encodes CDR1 KGHSH and CDR2 LQKENI. The CDR3 length is 14 residues. CDR3 region: CASSPGQGNTEAFF. CDR3 DNA: TGTGCCAGCTCACCGGGACAGGGGAACACTGAAGCTTTCTTT. Drawing the rest from reference TRBV18 and TRBJ1-1, the complete variable domain is NAGVMQNPRHLVRRRGQEARLRCSPMKGHSHVYWYRQLPEEGLKFMVYLQKENIIDESGMPKERFSAEFPKEGPSILRIQQVVRGDSAAYFCASSPGQGNTEAFFGQGTRLTVV.